Listed below are T cell receptor beta chains from one sample, sequenced in a study of blood T cell repertoires in COVID-19. Clones were sequenced by immunoSEQ multiplex PCR, and TCRdb holds only the in-frame ones, with some missing. The data show over 450,000 clones, roughly nine tenths seen once. The sequencing sample was made of peripheral blood. The receptors come from a woman in her 50s with COVID-19, enrolled during active disease. Each CDR3 is given with its conserved first and last residue. The D gene is left open where the match is weak. The size of a clone is reported for some rows only, either as once, few or many, or as a class for expanded clones.

CDR3nt	CDR3aa	v_gene	j_gene	d_gene	abundance
TGCGCCAGCAGCCAGCAAGCTAGCGGGGGGGCGGCAGATACGCAGTATTTT	CASSQQASGGAADTQYF	TRBV4-1	TRBJ2-3	TRBD2	.
TGTGCCAGCAGCGTAGACACCGACTATGGCTACACCTTC	CASSVDTDYGYTF	TRBV9	TRBJ1-2	.	.
TGTGCCAGCGGCCGGACATCCTACAATGAGCAGTTCTTC	CASGRTSYNEQFF	TRBV9	TRBJ2-1	.	.
TGTGCCAGCAGCTTATTCTCTAGCGGGGGCACAGATACGCAGTATTTT	CASSLFSSGGTDTQYF	TRBV7-6	TRBJ2-3	TRBD2	once
TGTGCCAGTAGTCGTGGGACAGGGGGGCTTGCTGAGCAGTTCTTC	CASSRGTGGLAEQFF	TRBV19	TRBJ2-1	TRBD1	.
TGCGCCAGCCACGTCACTAGCGGGGGGCCAGGGGAGCAGTACTTC	CASHVTSGGPGEQYF	TRBV10-2	TRBJ2-7	TRBD2	.
TGTGCCAGCAGTGTAGAGGTCGACACTGAAGCTTTCTTT	CASSVEVDTEAFF	TRBV2	TRBJ1-1	.	.
TGTGCCTGGAGTGCTGCGAAGTTCCGGACAGGGAAGGGCTACACCTTC	CAWSAAKFRTGKGYTF	TRBV30	TRBJ1-2	TRBD1	few
TGTGCCTGGATGAAGTCACGGGACTTAAACATTCAGTACTTC	CAWMKSRDLNIQYF	TRBV30	TRBJ2-4	.	.
TGTGCCAGCAGCGTAGGACAGCTCAACACTGAAGCTTTCTTT	CASSVGQLNTEAFF	TRBV9	TRBJ1-1	.	.
TGTGCCAGCAGTGACTGGGCGGGCGAGCAGTACTTC	CASSDWAGEQYF	TRBV25-1	TRBJ2-7	.	.
TGTGCCAGCAGCTTAATGGGGACAGGGCCCTACGAGCAGTACTTC	CASSLMGTGPYEQYF	TRBV7-3	TRBJ2-7	TRBD1	.
TGTGCCAGCAGTTTGGGGGGGGGATTGTCACCCCTCCACTTT	CASSLGGGLSPLHF	TRBV27	TRBJ1-6	.	.
TGTGCCAGCAGTTATACAGGGCTGTTGAACACTGAAGCTTTCTTT	CASSYTGLLNTEAFF	TRBV6-5	TRBJ1-1	.	few
TGTGCCAGCAGCCGAGGGACAGGGATCACTGAAGCTTTCTTT	CASSRGTGITEAFF	TRBV11-1	TRBJ1-1	TRBD1	.
TGTGCCAGCAGTGGGGACAGGGGCACAGATACGCAGTATTTT	CASSGDRGTDTQYF	TRBV2	TRBJ2-3	TRBD1	.